This T cell receptor beta chain was documented in a study of T cells in Graves' hyperthyroidism and ophthalmopathy. The study included ophthalmopathy patients with Clinical Activity Score at least 3, NOSPECS grade at least 4 and duration under 3 months. The source of the PBMCs was less than 12 ml of fresh peripheral blood. The investigators amplified TCR beta CDR3 regions from RNA transcripts. The TCR CDR3 first-round RT-PCR relied on the HTBI primer set. MiXCR, applied by TCRdb to the multiplex PCR reads, yields one record per CDR3 protein. Of hundreds of thousands of distinct CDR3 sequences listed, roughly 14% are singletons. The V gene's germline CDR1 is MNHEY and CDR2 SVGEGT. Trimming pared 5 bases from V and 12 bases from J, leaving 13 bases between. The CDR3 extends over 11 amino acids.

The TCR comes from a woman aged 45-65 years with Graves' ophthalmopathy. This sequence joins TRBV6-2 or TRBV6-3 and TRBJ2-5, with D perhaps given as TRBD1 or TRBD2 (5 bases each). Source material: blood. The CDR3 nucleotides are TGTGCCAGCAGTCAGGGACCTTGGGAGTACTTC. Protein sequence: CASSQGPWEYF.